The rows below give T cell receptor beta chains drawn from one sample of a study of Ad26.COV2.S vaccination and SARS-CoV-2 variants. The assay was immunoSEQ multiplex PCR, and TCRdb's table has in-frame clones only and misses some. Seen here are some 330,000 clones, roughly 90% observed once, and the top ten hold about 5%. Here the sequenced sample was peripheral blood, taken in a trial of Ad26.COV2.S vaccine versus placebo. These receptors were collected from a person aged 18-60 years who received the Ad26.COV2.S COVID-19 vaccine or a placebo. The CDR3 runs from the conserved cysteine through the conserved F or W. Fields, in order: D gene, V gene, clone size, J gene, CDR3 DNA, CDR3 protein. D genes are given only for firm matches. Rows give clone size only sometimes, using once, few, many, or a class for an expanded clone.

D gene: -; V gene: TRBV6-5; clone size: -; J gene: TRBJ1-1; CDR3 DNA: TGTGCCAGCAGTCGAGGGGGGGAAGAGAACACTGAAGCTTTCTTT; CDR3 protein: CASSRGGEENTEAFF
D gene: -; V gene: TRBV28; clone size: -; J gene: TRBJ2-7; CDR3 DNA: TGTGCCAGCAGTTTATTCGGCAAAGGCGACGAGCAGTACTTC; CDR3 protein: CASSLFGKGDEQYF
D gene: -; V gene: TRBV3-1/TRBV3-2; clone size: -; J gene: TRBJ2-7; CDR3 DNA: TGTGCCAGCAGTCTACACACTAGAATCGGCGTGCAGTACTTC; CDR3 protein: CASSLHTRIGVQYF
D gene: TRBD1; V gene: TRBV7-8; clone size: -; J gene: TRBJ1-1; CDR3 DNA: TGTGCCAGCAGGGGACAGGGAGGCTTTTTGAACACTGAAGCTTTCTTT; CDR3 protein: CASRGQGGFLNTEAFF
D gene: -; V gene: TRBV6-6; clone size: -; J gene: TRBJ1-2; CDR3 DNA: TGTGCCAGCAGCCCCACTGCAGGGGCGACTGTAGTCCCGAAGTCGTATGGCTACACCTTC; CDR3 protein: CASSPTAGATVVPKSYGYTF
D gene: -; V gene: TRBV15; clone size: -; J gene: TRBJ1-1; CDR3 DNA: TGTGCCACCAGCAGCGGGACAACGAACACTGAAGCTTTCTTT; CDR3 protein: CATSSGTTNTEAFF
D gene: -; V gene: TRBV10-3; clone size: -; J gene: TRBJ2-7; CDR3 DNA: TGTGCCATCAGTGATTTGAACGAGCAGTACTTC; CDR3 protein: CAISDLNEQYF
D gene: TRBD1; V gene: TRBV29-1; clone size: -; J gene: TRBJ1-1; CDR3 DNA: TGCAGCGTGGGTGACAGGGTAGGGACTGAAGCTTTCTTT; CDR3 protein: CSVGDRVGTEAFF
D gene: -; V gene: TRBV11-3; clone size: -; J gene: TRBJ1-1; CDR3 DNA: TGTGCCAGCAGCTTACCGACGGGGGCTGAAGCTTTCTTT; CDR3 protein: CASSLPTGAEAFF
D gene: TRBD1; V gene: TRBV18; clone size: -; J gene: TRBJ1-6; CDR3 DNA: TGTGCCAGCTCACCGACTATACAGGGGGCGGTTTCCCCCCTCCACTTT; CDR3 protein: CASSPTIQGAVSPLHF
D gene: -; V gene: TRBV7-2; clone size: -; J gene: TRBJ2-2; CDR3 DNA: TGTGCCAGCAGCTTAGAGGGGCGGGGTAACACCGGGGAGCTGTTTTTT; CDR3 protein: CASSLEGRGNTGELFF
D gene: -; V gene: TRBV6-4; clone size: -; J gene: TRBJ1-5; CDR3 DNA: TGTGCCAGCAGTTGGGGACGTTCATCTGCAAAATATAGCAATCAGCCCCAGCATTTT; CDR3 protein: CASSWGRSSAKYSNQPQHF
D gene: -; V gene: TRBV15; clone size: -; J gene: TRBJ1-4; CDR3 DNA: TGTGCCACCAGCAGCAGCGGGACACTAGAAAAACTGTTTTTT; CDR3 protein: CATSSSGTLEKLFF
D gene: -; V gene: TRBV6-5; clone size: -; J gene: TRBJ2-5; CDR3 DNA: TGTGCCAGCAGTTACTCGAAAGGGAGAGGAGAGACCCAGTACTTC; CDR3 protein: CASSYSKGRGETQYF
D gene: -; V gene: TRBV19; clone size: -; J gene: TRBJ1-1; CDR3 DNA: TGTGCCAGTATGGGGAGGCCTGAAGCTTTCTTT; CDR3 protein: CASMGRPEAFF
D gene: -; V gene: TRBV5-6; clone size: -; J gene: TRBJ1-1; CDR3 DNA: TGTGCCAGCAGCGGGGTTAACACTGAAGCTTTCTTT; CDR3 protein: CASSGVNTEAFF
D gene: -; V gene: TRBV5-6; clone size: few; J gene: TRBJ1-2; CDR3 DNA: TGTGCCAGCAGCTTCCGAGGGAGGGGAAACTATGGCTACACCTTC; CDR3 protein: CASSFRGRGNYGYTF
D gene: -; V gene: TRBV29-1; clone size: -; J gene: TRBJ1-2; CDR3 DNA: TGCAGCGTTGGGGAAGGGTTGGGTGGCTACACCTTC; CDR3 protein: CSVGEGLGGYTF
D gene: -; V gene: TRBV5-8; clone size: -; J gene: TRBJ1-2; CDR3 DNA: TGTGCCAGCAGCTTGGAAACCCCACAGGGCCCCTATGGCTACACCTTC; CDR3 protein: CASSLETPQGPYGYTF
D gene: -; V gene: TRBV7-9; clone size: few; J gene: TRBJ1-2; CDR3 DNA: TGTGCCAGCAGGGGGAACTATGGCTACACCTTC; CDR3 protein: CASRGNYGYTF
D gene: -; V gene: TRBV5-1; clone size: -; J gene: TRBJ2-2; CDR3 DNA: TGCGCCAGCAGCTTTAACACCGGGGAGCTGTTTTTT; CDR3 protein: CASSFNTGELFF
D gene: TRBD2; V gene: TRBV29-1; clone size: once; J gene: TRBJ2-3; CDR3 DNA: TGCAGCGTTGACTGGGGGGGAGGTACGCAGTATTTT; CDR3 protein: CSVDWGGGTQYF
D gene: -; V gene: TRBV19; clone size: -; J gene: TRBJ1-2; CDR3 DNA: TGTGCCAGTAGTATCCAGACAGGAGGGGATGGCTACACCTTC; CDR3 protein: CASSIQTGGDGYTF
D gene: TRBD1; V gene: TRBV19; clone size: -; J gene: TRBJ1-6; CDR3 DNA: TGTGCCAGTAGTTCGGGACAGGGAGTAAATTCACCCCTCCACTTT; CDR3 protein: CASSSGQGVNSPLHF
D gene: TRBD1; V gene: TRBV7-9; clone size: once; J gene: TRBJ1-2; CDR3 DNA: TGTGCCAGCAGCTTTTCCGGGACAGGAGATGGCTACACCTTC; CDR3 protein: CASSFSGTGDGYTF
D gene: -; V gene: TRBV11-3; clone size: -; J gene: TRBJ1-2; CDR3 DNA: TGTGCCAGCAGCCCGCGATCGGCCACTAACTATGGCTACACCTTC; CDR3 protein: CASSPRSATNYGYTF
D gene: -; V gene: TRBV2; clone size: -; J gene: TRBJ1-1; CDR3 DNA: TGTGCCAGCGAACCGACCGGGGTGAACACTGAAGCTTTCTTT; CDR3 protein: CASEPTGVNTEAFF
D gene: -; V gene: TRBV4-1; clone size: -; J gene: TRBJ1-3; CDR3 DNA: TGCGCCAGCAGCCAAGTCCAGCCAGGAAACACCATATATTTT; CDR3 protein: CASSQVQPGNTIYF
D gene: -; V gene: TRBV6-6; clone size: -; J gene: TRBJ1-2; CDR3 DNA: TGTGCCAGCCGTGACAGGTCCAGGGCCTATGGCTACACCTTC; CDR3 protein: CASRDRSRAYGYTF
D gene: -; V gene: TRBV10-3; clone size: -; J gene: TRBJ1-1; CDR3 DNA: TGTGCCATCAGTGATCCCAGTCTGAACACTGAAGCTTTCTTT; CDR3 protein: CAISDPSLNTEAFF
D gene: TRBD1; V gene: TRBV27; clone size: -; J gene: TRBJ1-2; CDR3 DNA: TGTGCCAGCAGTTCGGACAGGGCGGTTGGCTACACCTTC; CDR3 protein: CASSSDRAVGYTF
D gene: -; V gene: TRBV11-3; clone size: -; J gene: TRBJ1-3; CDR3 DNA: TGTGCCAGCAGCCCGCGATCAGGGACAAGCTCTGGAAACACCATATATTTT; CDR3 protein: CASSPRSGTSSGNTIYF
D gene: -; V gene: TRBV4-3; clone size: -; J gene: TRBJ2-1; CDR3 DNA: TGCGCCAGCAGCCAAGATCTCGAGCCACGTCGGGACAATGAGCAGTTCTTC; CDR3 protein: CASSQDLEPRRDNEQFF
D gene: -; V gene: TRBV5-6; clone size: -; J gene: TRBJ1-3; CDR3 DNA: TGTGCCAGCAGCTTGGCCACGGCACCCGGACCTGGAAACACCATATATTTT; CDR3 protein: CASSLATAPGPGNTIYF
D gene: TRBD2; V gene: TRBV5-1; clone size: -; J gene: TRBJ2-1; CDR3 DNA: TGCGCCAGCAGCTTGGAAGGCCAACTAGCGGACTCCTACAATGAGCAGTTCTTC; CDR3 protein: CASSLEGQLADSYNEQFF
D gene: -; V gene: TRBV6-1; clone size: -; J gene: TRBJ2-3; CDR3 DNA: TGTGCCAGCAGTGAACCGGGCCGTGAAGATACGCAGTATTTT; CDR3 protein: CASSEPGREDTQYF
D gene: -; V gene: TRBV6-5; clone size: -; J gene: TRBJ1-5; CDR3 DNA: TGTGCCAGCAGTTGGTTGGATCAGCCCCAGCATTTT; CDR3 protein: CASSWLDQPQHF
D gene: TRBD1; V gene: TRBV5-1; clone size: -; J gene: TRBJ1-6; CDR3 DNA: TGCGCCAGCAGCTCCGGACAGGGGCCCTATAATTCACCCCTCCACTTT; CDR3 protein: CASSSGQGPYNSPLHF
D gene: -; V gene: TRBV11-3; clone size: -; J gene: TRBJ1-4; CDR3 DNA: TGTGCCAGCACAACAGGGAGAGGTGCAACTAATGAAAAACTGTTTTTT; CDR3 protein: CASTTGRGATNEKLFF
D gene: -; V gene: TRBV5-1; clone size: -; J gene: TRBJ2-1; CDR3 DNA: TGCGCCAGCAGCTTGGCCCCGGGAGCCTACAATGAGCAGTTCTTC; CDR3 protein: CASSLAPGAYNEQFF
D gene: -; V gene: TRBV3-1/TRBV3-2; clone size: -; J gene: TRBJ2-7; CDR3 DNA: TGTGCCAGCAGTACGACAGTAAAGGAGCAGTACTTC; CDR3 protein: CASSTTVKEQYF
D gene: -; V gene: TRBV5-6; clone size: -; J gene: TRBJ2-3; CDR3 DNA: TGTGCCAGCAGCTTGGGGGTAGGAGGGACGAAAGCAGATACGCAGTATTTT; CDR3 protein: CASSLGVGGTKADTQYF
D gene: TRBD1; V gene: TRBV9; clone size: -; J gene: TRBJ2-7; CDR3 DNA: TGTGCCAGCAGCGTGACAGGGAACTCCGAGCAGTACTTC; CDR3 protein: CASSVTGNSEQYF
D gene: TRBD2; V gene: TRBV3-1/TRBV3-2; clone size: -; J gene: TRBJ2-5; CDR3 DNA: TGTGCCAGCAGCCAAGGAGGGACTAGGAAAGAGACCCAGTACTTC; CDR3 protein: CASSQGGTRKETQYF
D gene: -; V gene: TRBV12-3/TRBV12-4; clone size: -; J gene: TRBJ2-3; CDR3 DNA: TGTGCCAGCAGTTTCATGGGGGATACGCAGTATTTT; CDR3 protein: CASSFMGDTQYF
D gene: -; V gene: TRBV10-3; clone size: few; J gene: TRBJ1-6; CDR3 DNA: TGTGCCATCAGTGAGTCGGGACCTGTCTATTCACCCCTCCACTTT; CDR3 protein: CAISESGPVYSPLHF
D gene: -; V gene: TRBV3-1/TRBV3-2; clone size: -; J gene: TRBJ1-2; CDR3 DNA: TGTGCCAGCAGCCAAGATCCGGGTAGGGCACAGGAGGGCTACACCTTC; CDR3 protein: CASSQDPGRAQEGYTF
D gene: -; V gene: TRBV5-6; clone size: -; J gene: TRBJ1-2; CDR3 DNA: TGTGCCAGCAGCTTGGTATCAGGGTTCTATGGCTACACCTTC; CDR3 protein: CASSLVSGFYGYTF